The entry below describes one T cell receptor (beta chain). The data were taken from a study of blood T cell repertoires in COVID-19. CDR1 is SGDLS and CDR2 is YYNGEE in the germline V gene. J gave up 2 bases and V 2 bases, and 13 bases lay outside the gene matches. This CDR3 region has 17 residues. Only in-frame clones appear in the TCRdb table, and some are missing; sequencing was by immunoSEQ multiplex PCR. The sample lists around 100,000 clones, roughly 80% occurring once. The TCR sequence derives from a woman in her seventies with acute or convalescent COVID-19. V usage is TRBV9 and J usage is TRBJ2-7; 7 bases fit TRBD1. The sequenced sample was peripheral blood. CDR3 residues: CASSVTGDTQPTYEQYV. The CDR3 DNA reads as TGTGCCAGCAGCGTCACAGGGGACACTCAACCAACCTACGAGCAGTACGTC.